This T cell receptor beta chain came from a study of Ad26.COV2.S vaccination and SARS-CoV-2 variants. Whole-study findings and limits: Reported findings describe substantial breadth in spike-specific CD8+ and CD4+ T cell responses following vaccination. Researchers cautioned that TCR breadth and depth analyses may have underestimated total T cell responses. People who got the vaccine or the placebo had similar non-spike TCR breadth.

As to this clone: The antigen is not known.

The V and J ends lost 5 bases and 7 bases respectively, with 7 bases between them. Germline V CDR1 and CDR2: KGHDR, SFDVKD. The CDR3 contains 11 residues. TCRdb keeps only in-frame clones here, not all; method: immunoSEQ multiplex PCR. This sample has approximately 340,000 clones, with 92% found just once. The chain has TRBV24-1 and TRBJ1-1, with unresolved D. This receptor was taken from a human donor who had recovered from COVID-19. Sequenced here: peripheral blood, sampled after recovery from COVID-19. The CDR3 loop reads CATSAAYEAFF. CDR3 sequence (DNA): TGTGCCACCAGTGCGGCCTATGAAGCTTTCTTT.